These 16 T cell receptor beta chains were all obtained from the same sample, sequenced in a study of shared clonotypes between healthy human individuals. Generated by immunoSEQ multiplex PCR, the TCRdb table keeps only in-frame clones and is missing some. There are more than 2 million clones in the sample; about 95% occur only once, and about 1.1% lies in the top ten. Terminally differentiated effector memory CD45RA+ cells were excluded from the naive CD8 cells, which were CD45RO-negative and positively selected for CCR7. The sequenced material came from naive CD8+ T cells sorted from blood. Receptor source: a man aged 18-30 years in good health.

About this clone itself: A junction end diverges from the germline sequence, so it may reflect a read error. The gene calls are TRBV30 and TRBJ1-2; 10 bases are shared with TRBD1. This CDR3 has 14 amino acids. The germline gives CDR1 GTSNPN, CDR2 SVGIG (reference sequence). For the CDR3, the DNA is TGTGCCCGGAGTGGGGGGACAGGGGCGGAAGGCTACACCTTC. Translated, it gives CARSGGTGAEGYTF. The whole variable domain, filled in from reference TRBV30 and TRBJ1-2, reads SQTIHQWPATLVQPVGSPLSLECTVEGTSNPNLYWYRQAAGRGLQLLFYSVGIGQISSEVPQNLSASRPQDRQFILSSKKLLLSDSGFYLCARSGGTGAEGYTFGSGTRLTVV.

The rearrangement links TRBV11-2 to TRBJ2-7; the match to TRBD1 covers 9 bases. V was pared by 5 bases and J by 3 bases, with 8 bases of the junction left unmatched. Germline CDR1 and CDR2: SGHAT and FQNNGV. The CDR3 has 15 amino acids. CDR3 sequence (DNA): TGTGCCAGCAGCCGACCGGGGACAGGGAGCTACGAGCAGTACTTC. This sequence encodes CASSRPGTGSYEQYF.

This clone was counted once. The CDR3 protein is CASSFVDSVTHEQYF. In DNA, the CDR3 is TGTGCCAGCAGCTTTGTGGACAGTGTCACCCACGAGCAGTACTTC. The gene calls are TRBV7-2 and TRBJ2-7, with D maybe TRBD1 (6 bases). Germline CDR1 reads SGHTA; CDR2 reads FQGNSA. Trimming pared 3 bases from V and 5 bases from J, leaving 17 bases between. This CDR3 has 15 amino acids.

About this clone: The sample carries other DNA sequences with the same CDR3. The V and J genes are TRBV28 and TRBJ2-7, with a possible D match to TRBD2 (5 bases). The CDR3 has 13 residues. The ends were cut back, 7 bases at V and 1 base at J, with 11 bases in the middle. Germline V CDR1 and CDR2: MDHEN, SYDVKM. The chain's CDR3 is CASTETGSYEQYF. The CDR3 bases are TGTGCCAGCACCGAGACGGGATCCTACGAGCAGTACTTC.

About this clone: Within the sample, other DNA sequences also encode this same CDR3. V is TRBV5-1 and J is TRBJ2-5, with a possible D match to TRBD1 (6 bases). From germline, CDR1 is SGHRS and CDR2 YFSETQ. The V and J ends lost 4 bases and 5 bases respectively, with 21 bases between them. The CDR3 consists of 16 residues. CDR3 protein: CASSPPGQGFQETQYF. CDR3 nucleotides: TGCGCCAGCAGCCCCCCCGGGCAGGGGTTCCAGGAGACCCAGTACTTC.

Turning to this clone: Other DNA sequences in this specimen translate into the identical CDR3. The rearrangement links TRBV28 to TRBJ2-7, with a tentative D call TRBD2 (5 bases). CDR1 and CDR2 (germline): MDHEN, SYDVKM. Between the trimmed V and J ends, which lost 3 bases and 4 bases, there was a span of 16 bases. This CDR3 is 15 amino acids long. The CDR3: CASSFRGSRSYEQYF. DNA of the CDR3: TGTGCCAGCAGTTTTCGGGGATCCCGTTCTTACGAGCAGTACTTC.

The chain combines TRBV7-8 with TRBJ2-5; 13 nucleotides match TRBD2. J gave up 1 base and V 5 bases, and 7 bases lay outside the gene matches. The CDR3 consists of 17 residues. The germline gives CDR1 SGHVS, CDR2 FQNEAQ. The chain's CDR3 is CASSPRLAGGPQETQYF. The CDR3 region has the DNA TGTGCCAGCAGCCCGAGACTAGCGGGAGGTCCCCAAGAGACCCAGTACTTC.

The chain carries TRBV7-2 and TRBJ2-3; the D is unclear. V gave up 6 bases and J gave up 0 bases, with 7 bases separating them. This CDR3 has 13 residues. The V gene's germline CDR1 is SGHTA and CDR2 FQGNSA. This CDR3 is CASRPTSTDTQYF. Here the CDR3 DNA reads TGTGCCAGCAGACCGACTAGCACAGATACGCAGTATTTT.

This clone was picked up one time. J is TRBJ2-5 and V is TRBV9, with D perhaps given as TRBD1 or TRBD2 (5 bases each). The CDR3 extends over 14 amino acids. V gave up 3 bases and J gave up 5 bases, with 14 bases separating them. From germline, CDR1 is SGDLS and CDR2 YYNGEE. The CDR3 DNA follows: TGTGCCAGCAGCGCTCTAGCAGGGAGCGAGACCCAGTACTTC. Translated: CASSALAGSETQYF.

In this sample, this clone turned up once. The rearrangement links TRBV29-1 to TRBJ2-7; 16 nucleotides match TRBD2. The CDR3 is made up of 18 amino acids. V lost 2 bases and J lost 4; bases outside the gene matches: 11. CDR1 SQVTM and CDR2 ANQGSEA come from the germline V gene. The CDR3: CSVEQPGTSGRASYEQYF. The CDR3 nucleotides read TGCAGCGTTGAACAGCCCGGGACTAGCGGGAGGGCCTCTTACGAGCAGTACTTC.

V and J are TRBV13 and TRBJ1-2; 7 bases are a match to TRBD1. The V segment lost 5 bases and the J segment 6 bases; nucleotides outside the gene matches: 6. CDR1 and CDR2 from the germline V gene are PRHDT and FYEKMQ (reference sequence). This CDR3 has 13 residues. Here the CDR3 reads CASSPRQGHGYTF. The CDR3 nucleotides read TGTGCCAGCAGCCCCAGACAGGGACATGGCTACACCTTC.

The V call is TRBV27, the J call TRBJ1-4; D uncertain. Trimming took off 6 bases at V and 3 bases at J, with 2 bases between the two ends. The germline V gene encodes CDR1 MNHEY and CDR2 SMNVEV (reference sequence). The CDR3 runs to 11 residues. Here the CDR3 reads CASRSNEKLFF. CDR3 sequence (DNA): TGTGCCAGCAGGTCTAATGAAAAACTGTTTTTT.

The J gene is TRBJ2-7, the V gene TRBV5-5, with TRBD2 matching 10 bases. Looked up from germline, CDR1 is SGHKS and CDR2 is YYEKEE (reference sequence). V shed 1 base, J shed 5 bases, and the junction held 12 bases outside the gene matches. The CDR3 has 17 amino acids. The CDR3 coding sequence is TGTGCCAGCAGCTTGATGGCTAGCGGGAGCATGTTCCACGAGCAGTACTTC. As protein: CASSLMASGSMFHEQYF.

This clone was seen once. The same CDR3 is also encoded by other DNA sequences in this sample. V is TRBV10-2 and J is TRBJ2-2; D is uncertain. CDR1 WSHSY and CDR2 SAAADI come from the germline V gene. The CDR3 runs 11 residues. The germline V and J ends were trimmed by 7 bases and 3 bases, with 3 bases remaining between them. The CDR3 nucleotides read TGCGCCAGCACCGACACCGGGGAGCTGTTTTTT. The encoded protein is CASTDTGELFF.

For this clone: The sample has other DNA sequences that encode this CDR3 too. The chain employs TRBV4-1 and TRBJ2-7, with unresolved D. The length of the CDR3 is 15 residues. Trimming pared 6 bases from V and 0 bases from J, leaving 15 bases between. CDR1 and CDR2 from the germline V gene are MGHRA and YSYEKL. CDR3 region: CASSLTDTNSYEQYF. The CDR3 bases are TGCGCCAGCAGTCTAACAGATACAAACTCCTACGAGCAGTACTTC.

The chain links TRBV6-1 to TRBJ2-7, with TRBD1 matching 8 bases. With V trimmed by 4 bases and J by 3 bases, 11 bases remained unmatched. Germline values: CDR1 MNHNS, CDR2 SASEGT. CDR3 length equals 16 residues. CDR3 loop: CASSAGQANLNYEQYF. The CDR3 bases are TGTGCCAGCAGTGCGGGACAGGCGAATTTAAACTACGAGCAGTACTTC.